The 5 T cell receptor beta chains below come from one sample, sequenced in a study of T-cell reconstitution after alpha-beta-depleted transplantation in children. It was with unique molecular identifiers that the TCRbeta library was prepared. One entry per CDR3 protein, called by TCRdb with MiXCR from the PCR reads. The table shows hundreds of thousands of distinct CDR3 sequences, with 9.5% to 13% occurring only once. Sequencing used PBMCs, obtained before TCRalphabeta/CD19-depleted stem cell transplant. Receptors originate from a child less than two years old with acute myeloid leukemia, due to receive a stem cell transplant.

The CDR3 reads CASSLIGTANNEQFF. The CDR3 region has the DNA TGTGCCAGCAGCTTAATAGGGACGGCGAATAATGAGCAGTTCTTC. The V gene is TRBV7-9, the J gene TRBJ2-1; D tentatively reads TRBD1 or TRBD2 (5 bases each). The germline CDR1 and CDR2 sequences are SEHNR and FQNEAQ (reference sequence). V gave up 2 bases and J gave up 7 bases, with 15 bases separating them. This CDR3 region has 15 residues.

This clonotype was counted many times. The chain has TRBV20-1 and TRBJ1-2; no firm D call. Germline loops: CDR1 DFQATT, CDR2 SNEGSKA (reference sequence). V was pared by 3 bases and J by 7 bases, with 9 bases between. This CDR3 is built from 11 residues. The chain's CDR3 is CSASTGPGYTF. CDR3 sequence (DNA): TGCAGTGCTAGTACCGGGCCTGGCTACACCTTC.

In this sample, this clonotype turned up many times. CDR3 loop: CASSHARWRPLDNTEAFF. DNA of the CDR3: TGCGCCAGCAGCCATGCCCGGTGGAGGCCTCTTGACAACACTGAAGCTTTCTTT. The chain uses TRBV4-1 and TRBJ1-1; D call uncertain. CDR3 size: 18 residues. Trimming removed 3 bases from V and 2 bases from J, with 22 bases in between. Germline V gives CDR1 MGHRA, CDR2 YSYEKL.

This clonotype has ten or more counts. V gene TRBV29-1 combines with J gene TRBJ2-6; 7 bases match TRBD2. CDR1 and CDR2 (germline): SQVTM, ANQGSEA. The CDR3 is 15 amino acids. V gave up 0 bases and J gave up 1 base; unmatched junction bases: 0. The CDR3 sequence is CSVEEGGSGANVLTF. The CDR3 bases are TGCAGCGTTGAAGAGGGAGGGTCTGGGGCCAACGTCCTGACTTTC.

This clonotype was observed at least ten times. V gene TRBV5-1 combines with J gene TRBJ2-1; D could derive from TRBD1 or TRBD2 (5 bases each). CDR1 is SGHRS, CDR2 YFSETQ, per germline. The V and J ends lost 3 bases and 5 bases respectively, with 15 bases between them. The CDR3 runs to 15 residues. The CDR3 bases are TGCGCCAGCAGCTCCCTCGGGACGACCAACAATGAGCAGTTCTTC. Translated, it gives CASSSLGTTNNEQFF. The whole variable domain, remainder taken from reference TRBV5-1 and TRBJ2-1, is KAGVTQTPRYLIKTRGQQVTLSCSPISGHRSVSWYQQTPGQGLQFLFEYFSETQRNKGNFPGRFSGRQFSNSRSEMNVSTLELGDSALYLCASSSLGTTNNEQFFGPGTRLTVL.